Below, 23 T cell receptor beta chains from the same sample are listed, as sequenced in a study of regulatory T cells in long-lasting Graves disease. Construction of TCR beta libraries relied on iRepertoire HTBI primers and on Arm-PCR targeting CDR3 regions. TCRdb re-called the multiplex PCR reads through MiXCR, storing one row per CDR3 protein. There are around 480,000 distinct CDR3 sequences in the sample; 16% occur only once, and 12% lies in the top ten. Time point reported: newly diagnosed GD, antithyroid drugs for less than 3 months. RNA isolated from PBMCs was used to make the TCR library. Separately, the same data were catalogued under a study of T cells in Graves' hyperthyroidism and ophthalmopathy.

Specimen: peripheral blood mononuclear cells (PBMCs), collected at new diagnosis, from a patient treated with antithyroid drugs. Receptor source: a man aged 35 to 55 with Graves disease.

This clonotype was seen at least ten times. The chain recombines TRBV2 with TRBJ2-2; the match to TRBD1 covers 7 bases. The CDR3 contains 15 residues. CDR1 and CDR2 from the germline V gene are SNHLY and FYNNEI. V lost 6 bases to trimming and J lost 2 bases; unmatched junction nucleotides: 6. DNA of the CDR3: TGTGCCAGCAGACTAAGGACAGGTAACACCGGGGAGCTGTTTTTT. Protein sequence: CASRLRTGNTGELFF. Using reference TRBV2 and TRBJ2-2 for the parts outside the CDR3, the full variable domain is EPEVTQTPSHQVTQMGQEVILRCVPISNHLYFYWYRQILGQKVEFLVSFYNNEISEKSEIFDDQFSVERPDGSNFTLKIRSTKLEDSAMYFCASRLRTGNTGELFFGEGSRLTVL.

The gene calls are TRBV5-1 and TRBJ2-3, with TRBD2 identical over 12 bases. Germline V gene sequence: CDR1 SGHRS, CDR2 YFSETQ. V lost 0 bases and J lost 2; bases outside the gene matches: 7. This CDR3 has 18 residues. CDR3 sequence: CASSLGGLAGRITDTQYF. CDR3 sequence (DNA): TGCGCCAGCAGCTTGGGAGGACTAGCGGGGAGGATCACAGATACGCAGTATTTT.

This clonotype has a count of ten or more. The J gene is TRBJ2-7, the V gene TRBV5-1; 12 nucleotides agree with TRBD2. Trimming at V came to 5 bases and at J to 0 bases, leaving 9 bases not matched to a gene. Germline CDR1 and CDR2: SGHRS and YFSETQ. The CDR3 is 17 residues long. CDR3 loop: CASRKGLAGTSSYEQYF. The CDR3 nucleotides are TGCGCCAGCAGGAAGGGACTAGCGGGCACTTCCTCCTACGAGCAGTACTTC.

This clonotype was detected only a few times. The chain couples TRBV5-1 to TRBJ2-5; maybe TRBD1 (6 bases). CDR3 length equals 18 residues. Between the trimmed V and J ends, which lost 0 bases and 4 bases, there was a span of 22 bases. The germline V gene has CDR1 SGHRS and CDR2 YFSETQ. The CDR3 sequence is CASSLAPAGAGGGETQYF. The CDR3 region has the DNA TGCGCCAGCAGCTTGGCCCCGGCAGGGGCCGGAGGTGGAGAGACCCAGTACTTC.

This clonotype has at least ten counts. The V gene is TRBV10-3, the J gene TRBJ2-3, with 12 bases lining up with TRBD2. Germline CDR1 and CDR2: ENHRY and SYGVKD. CDR3 length: 18 amino acids. Losses at the gene ends were 4 bases for V and 1 base for J; bases not matched to a gene: 9. The CDR3: CAISANLGLAGRTDTQYF. Written as DNA, the CDR3 is TGTGCCATCAGTGCCAACCTAGGACTAGCGGGACGCACAGATACGCAGTATTTT.

In this sample, this clonotype turned up many times. The V call is TRBV5-1, the J call TRBJ1-5, with 10 positions matching TRBD1. This CDR3 has 15 residues. The V and J ends lost 0 bases and 5 bases, in that order; junction bases with no gene match: 2. Germline V gene sequence: CDR1 SGHRS, CDR2 YFSETQ. The CDR3 coding sequence is TGCGCCAGCAGCTTGGGGACAGGGGGTTATCAGCCCCAGCATTTT. This sequence encodes CASSLGTGGYQPQHF.

This clonotype was detected many times. V usage is TRBV3-1 and J usage is TRBJ2-3; 8 positions agree with TRBD2. The CDR3 length is 15 residues. Trimming took 0 bases from V and 7 from J; bases not matched to a gene: 6. CDR1 and CDR2 (germline): LGHDT, YNNKEL (reference sequence). The CDR3 DNA is TGTGCCAGCAGCCAAGATCCCAGCGGGAGCAATACGCAGTATTTT. Translating it yields CASSQDPSGSNTQYF.

This clonotype was seen a handful of times. J is TRBJ2-7 and V is TRBV18; 11 bases are shared with TRBD1. J lost 7 bases, V lost 3 bases, and 11 bases had no gene match. This CDR3 is 16 amino acids long. Germline CDR1 KGHSH, CDR2 LQKENI. This chain's CDR3 is CASSPAGTGGLQEQYF. Written as DNA, the CDR3 is TGTGCCAGCTCACCGGCGGGGACAGGGGGGCTCCAGGAGCAGTACTTC.

This clonotype has just one count. A read error is possible here, since a much larger clone lies one base away. V and J are TRBV12-3 or TRBV12-4 and TRBJ2-1, with 7 positions matching TRBD2. The CDR3 is 15 residues long. CDR3 in DNA: TGTGCCAGCAGTTTCGGTAGGGAGGGGTACAATGGGCAGTTCTTC. It yields the protein CASSFGREGYNGQFF.

This clonotype has ten or more counts. The V gene is TRBV7-9, the J gene TRBJ2-1; TRBD2 agrees at 11 bases. CDR1 is SEHNR and CDR2 is FQNEAQ in the germline V gene (reference sequence). The CDR3 is made up of 15 amino acids. With V trimmed by 4 bases and J by 5 bases, 4 bases remained unmatched. The CDR3 nucleotides are TGTGCCAGCAGCTCCCGTAGCGGGAGGGACAATGAGCAGTTCTTC. It is translated as CASSSRSGRDNEQFF.

This clonotype was detected many times. The rearrangement uses TRBV20-1 and TRBJ2-1; 13 positions agree with TRBD2. The junction had 9 bases not matched to a gene; V was cut back by 6 bases and J by 7 bases. The CDR3 totals 15 residues. Per the germline V gene, CDR1 is DFQATT and CDR2 is SNEGSKA (reference sequence). The CDR3 DNA reads TGCAGTGCATGGACTAGCGGGAGCCCCAGGAATGAGCAGTTCTTC. This gives the protein CSAWTSGSPRNEQFF.

The chain joins TRBV6-1 to TRBJ2-3, with 16 bases that match TRBD2. Germline V gene data show CDR1 as MNHNS and CDR2 as SASEGT. With V trimmed by 7 bases and J by 3 bases, 10 bases remained unmatched. This CDR3 comprises 18 residues. The CDR3 DNA is TGTGCCAGCACTCCAGGGACTAGCGGGAGGGCCAGGACAGATACGCAGTATTTT. It codes for CASTPGTSGRARTDTQYF.

This clonotype was counted only a few times. The chain is built from TRBV20-1 and TRBJ2-7, with a weak D call TRBD1 (5 bases). Between the trimmed V and J ends, which lost 3 bases and 2 bases, there was a span of 17 bases. This CDR3 spans 15 amino acids. Germline values: CDR1 DFQATT, CDR2 SNEGSKA (reference sequence). The CDR3 spells CSASVPSRAPYEQYF. The CDR3 DNA reads TGCAGTGCTAGCGTGCCCAGCAGGGCTCCCTACGAGCAGTACTTC.

CDR3 residues: CASSQEGSGRRYEQYF. The DNA of the CDR3 is TGCGCCAGCAGCCAAGAGGGTAGCGGGAGGCGGTACGAGCAGTACTTC. The chain couples TRBV4-1 to TRBJ2-7, with 10 nucleotides matching TRBD2. Trimming cost V 0 bases and J 4 bases; bases outside gene matches: 6. CDR3 length equals 16 residues. The germline CDR1 and CDR2 sequences are MGHRA and YSYEKL.

This clonotype came up a few times. The chain combines TRBV4-2 with TRBJ2-5, with no clear D. Germline V gene data show CDR1 as LGHNA and CDR2 as YNFKEQ. This CDR3 is built from 13 residues. The ends were cut back, 2 bases at V and 3 bases at J, with 7 bases in the middle. CDR3 sequence: CASSQRVEETQYF. CDR3 DNA: TGTGCCAGCAGCCAAAGGGTAGAAGAGACCCAGTACTTC.

Ten or more counts support this clonotype. The rearrangement links TRBV20-1 to TRBJ1-1; no reliable D call. CDR3 size: 13 residues. V was clipped by 0 bases and J by 5 bases, with 10 bases between them. The germline V gene has CDR1 DFQATT and CDR2 SNEGSKA (reference sequence). The CDR3 DNA reads as TGCAGTGCTAGAGACCAGCTCGTGACTGAAGCTTTCTTT. This encodes CSARDQLVTEAFF.

V gene TRBV14 combines with J gene TRBJ2-4; TRBD1 aligns across 7 bases. Trimming cost V 5 bases and J 12 bases; bases outside gene matches: 7. The V gene's germline CDR1 is SGHDN and CDR2 FVKESK. This CDR3 has 12 amino acids. The CDR3 region has the DNA TGTGCCAGCAGCGGACGACAGGGATCTCAGTACTTC. Protein sequence: CASSGRQGSQYF.

This clonotype was found a few times. The chain recombines TRBV7-9 with TRBJ2-5, with TRBD2 matching over 7 bases. The V gene's germline CDR1 is SEHNR and CDR2 FQNEAQ (reference sequence). V shed 0 bases, J shed 3 bases, and the junction held 4 bases outside the gene matches. The CDR3 is made up of 15 amino acids. DNA of the CDR3: TGTGCCAGCAGCTTAGCGAGGGGAGGGGAAGAGACCCAGTACTTC. Amino acid sequence: CASSLARGGEETQYF. The whole variable domain, remainder taken from reference TRBV7-9 and TRBJ2-5, is DTGVSQNPRHKITKRGQNVTFRCDPISEHNRLYWYRQTLGQGPEFLTYFQNEAQLEKSRLLSDRFSAERPKGSFSTLEIQRTEQGDSAMYLCASSLARGGEETQYFGPGTRLLVL.

This clonotype was counted ten times or more. The chain employs TRBV12-3 or TRBV12-4 and TRBJ1-2; D not certain. The CDR3 spans 12 residues. Trimming shortened V by 6 bases and J by 7 bases, and 12 bases separated the two germline ends. The CDR3 sequence: CASRSVGSGYTF. The DNA for the CDR3 is TGTGCCAGCAGGTCAGTCGGTAGTGGCTACACCTTC.

This clonotype was recorded many times. The chain links TRBV10-3 to TRBJ1-1; 7 bases match TRBD1. The CDR3 has 15 amino acids. CDR1 ENHRY and CDR2 SYGVKD come from the germline V gene. The V segment lost 6 bases and the J segment 0 bases; nucleotides outside the gene matches: 7. CDR3 nucleotides: TGTGCCATCAGCTTTTCCGGGACAGTGAACACTGAAGCTTTCTTT. Protein sequence: CAISFSGTVNTEAFF.

This clonotype was found many times. The chain links TRBV20-1 to TRBJ1-2, with unresolved D. The CDR3 runs 12 residues. Trimming took 1 base from V and 6 from J, leaving 9 bases between them. Germline V gives CDR1 DFQATT, CDR2 SNEGSKA (reference sequence). CDR3 region: CSARVWADGYTF. The CDR3 coding sequence is TGCAGTGCTAGAGTTTGGGCCGATGGCTACACCTTC.

The V gene is TRBV29-1, the J gene TRBJ1-4, with 7 bases fitting TRBD1. V lost 6 bases and J lost 5; bases outside the gene matches: 6. Germline V gene data show CDR1 as SQVTM and CDR2 as ANQGSEA. The CDR3 is 13 amino acids. In DNA, the CDR3 is TGCAGCGTATACAGGGGACCAAATGAAAAACTGTTTTTT. Protein: CSVYRGPNEKLFF.

As regards this clonotype: This may come from a read error, since a much larger clone is one base off. The chain uses TRBV20-1 and TRBJ2-1; 10 nucleotides line up with TRBD1. V trimming: 3 bases; J trimming: 10 bases; junction bases outside the gene matches: 9. The CDR3 is 14 amino acids. Germline V gene sequence: CDR1 DFQATT, CDR2 SNEGSKA (reference sequence). This CDR3 reads CSASLGTGVSEQFF. The CDR3 DNA follows: TGCAGTGCTAGTTTGGGGACAGGGGTTTCCGAGCAGTTCTTC.